The 8 T cell receptor beta chains listed next were all sequenced from one sample in a study of blood T cell repertoires in COVID-19. Sequenced by immunoSEQ multiplex PCR; TCRdb stores in-frame clones only, minus some. The sample lists more than 95,000 clones; 70% to 90% were seen once. The sample comprised peripheral blood. The source is a man between 45 and 60 years old in a cohort sampled during active COVID-19.

The chain uses TRBV29-1 and TRBJ1-2, with TRBD1 identical over 7 bases. V dropped 6 bases and J dropped 7; count of bases not matched to a gene: 17. CDR3 length: 15 amino acids. Germline CDR1 is SQVTM and CDR2 is ANQGSEA. This CDR3 reads CSVERQGRIALGYTF. The CDR3 DNA reads as TGCAGCGTCGAACGACAGGGACGAATAGCGCTTGGCTACACCTTC. The variable domain in full, completed from reference TRBV29-1 and TRBJ1-2, reads SAVISQKPSRDICQRGTSLTIQCQVDSQVTMMFWYRQQPGQSLTLIATANQGSEATYESGFVIDKFPISRPNLTFSTLTVSNMSPEDSSIYLCSVERQGRIALGYTFGSGTRLTVV.

On this clone itself: The sample carries other DNA sequences with the same CDR3. The chain carries TRBV5-8 and TRBJ2-2; weak D call: TRBD2 (5 bases). V was shortened by 2 bases and J by 2 bases, with 10 bases between the two germline ends. The CDR3 is made up of 15 amino acids. CDR1 and CDR2 from the germline V gene are SGHTS and YDEGEE. The chain's CDR3 is CASSFGAVNTGELFF. The CDR3 DNA reads as TGTGCCAGCAGCTTTGGAGCGGTAAACACCGGGGAGCTGTTTTTT.

Only a few counts were recorded for this clone. The rearrangement links TRBV12-3 or TRBV12-4 to TRBJ2-7; unclear D gene. The V end lost 4 bases, the J end lost 0 bases, and 7 bases lay between the germline ends. The CDR3 spans 13 residues. The DNA for the CDR3 is TGTGCCAGCAGTTCTTTAGACTCCTACGAGCAGTACTTC. Encoded protein: CASSSLDSYEQYF.

The rearrangement links TRBV19 to TRBJ1-2; D call uncertain. The V end was cut by 7 bases, the J end by 4 bases, with 13 bases between. This CDR3 has 13 residues. Germline CDR1 is LNHDA and CDR2 is SQIVND (reference sequence). The CDR3: CASTGELGYGYTF. As DNA, the CDR3 is TGTGCCAGTACCGGGGAACTCGGCTATGGCTACACCTTC.

This rearrangement joins TRBV9 to TRBJ2-1; 7 nucleotides match TRBD2. Unmatched junction bases numbered 16, after V lost 4 bases and J lost 12 bases. The length of the CDR3 is 15 residues. Germline values: CDR1 SGDLS, CDR2 YYNGEE. DNA for the CDR3: TGTGCCAGCAGCCCCCAGGTGGGGGGGGGTCCCGGGCAGTTCTTC. Translation gives CASSPQVGGGPGQFF.

CDR3 DNA sequence: TGTGCCAGTAGAAAAACGCGGGGGGGTCCAGATACGCAGTATTTT. Translating it yields CASRKTRGGPDTQYF. The chain uses TRBV19 and TRBJ2-3, with 9 bases lining up with TRBD2. The CDR3 has 15 amino acids. V was clipped by 6 bases and J by 4 bases; unmatched bases: 8. The V gene's germline CDR1 is LNHDA and CDR2 SQIVND (reference sequence).

The gene calls are TRBV2 and TRBJ2-5; 7 bases are a match to TRBD1. The CDR3 length is 14 residues. Trimming removed 8 bases from V and 2 bases from J; junction bases left unmatched: 8. CDR1 and CDR2 (germline): SNHLY, FYNNEI. Here the CDR3 reads CASSLNRGQETQYF. The CDR3 nucleotides read TGTGCCAGCTCATTAAACAGGGGACAAGAGACCCAGTACTTC.

CDR3: CASRQYPGASTDTQYF. Here the CDR3 DNA reads TGTGCCAGCAGACAATACCCTGGGGCTAGCACAGATACGCAGTATTTT. This chain uses TRBV28 with TRBJ2-3, with a tentative D call TRBD1 (5 bases). Trimming took off 6 bases at V and 0 bases at J, with 16 bases between the two ends. The CDR3 extends over 16 amino acids. Germline-derived CDR1 and CDR2 are MDHEN and SYDVKM. The full variable domain, with the rest looked up from reference TRBV28 and TRBJ2-3, is DVKVTQSSRYLVKRTGEKVFLECVQDMDHENMFWYRQDPGLGLRLIYFSYDVKMKEKGDIPEGYSVSREKKERFSLILESASTNQTSMYLCASRQYPGASTDTQYFGPGTRLTVL.